The 18 T cell receptor beta chains given below trace back to one sample, sequenced in a study of T cell responses to AZD1222 COVID-19 vaccine. Sequencing was performed with immunoSEQ multiplex PCR; in TCRdb, only in-frame clones are kept and a portion is missing. The sample lists tens of thousands of clones; more than 75% were seen once. The material was peripheral blood, obtained 28 days after the second dose of the MenACWY control vaccine. All receptors derive from an adult who received the MenACWY meningococcal vaccine as a control.

This rearrangement joins TRBV10-3 to TRBJ1-3; weak D call: TRBD1 (5 bases). CDR3 length: 13 residues. V lost 10 bases, J lost 4 bases, and 14 bases lay in between. CDR1 is ENHRY, CDR2 SYGVKD, per germline. The chain's CDR3 is CASDPGPGNTIYF. The CDR3 nucleotides read TGTGCCAGCGATCCAGGGCCCGGAAACACCATATATTTT.

This clone was observed a few times. In DNA, the CDR3 is TGTGCCTGGAGTGTACGCAGGCATACCTACGAGCAGTACTTC. Its translation: CAWSVRRHTYEQYF. V gene TRBV30 combines with J gene TRBJ2-7; D call uncertain. The CDR3 totals 14 residues. Trimming cost V 0 bases and J 2 bases, with 11 bases left between them. Per germline, CDR1 GTSNPN and CDR2 SVGIG (reference sequence).

The V call is TRBV24-1, the J call TRBJ2-2; weak D call: TRBD2 (6 bases). CDR3 length: 12 residues. In germline, CDR1 is KGHDR, CDR2 SFDVKD. Trimming cost V 7 bases and J 6 bases, with 8 bases left between them. CDR3 amino acids: CATREGPGELFF. The CDR3 nucleotides are TGTGCCACCAGGGAGGGACCCGGGGAGCTGTTTTTT.

The chain links TRBV7-2 to TRBJ1-1; the D is unclear. With 3 bases removed from V and 9 bases from J, the gap between germline ends came to 11 bases. CDR1 and CDR2 (germline): SGHTA, FQGNSA. This CDR3 is 12 amino acids long. CDR3 region: CASSFFGKQAFF. CDR3 coding DNA: TGTGCCAGCAGCTTTTTCGGCAAACAAGCTTTCTTT.

The rearrangement uses TRBV28 and TRBJ1-5, with TRBD1 as a possible D gene (6 bases). V was pared by 0 bases and J by 5 bases, with 8 bases between. The CDR3 contains 14 residues. CDR1 and CDR2 from the germline V gene are MDHEN and SYDVKM. The DNA of the CDR3 is TGTGCCAGCAGTTTATGGGCAGGGGATCAGCCCCAGCATTTT. Amino acid sequence: CASSLWAGDQPQHF.

The V and J genes are TRBV5-1 and TRBJ2-7; 9 bases align to TRBD1. Germline CDR1 is SGHRS and CDR2 is YFSETQ. This CDR3 is built from 14 residues. With 5 bases clipped from V and 0 bases from J, the junction kept 3 bases outside the gene matches. The CDR3 DNA reads as TGCGCCAGCAGAGGACAGGGGAGCTCCTACGAGCAGTACTTC. It yields the protein CASRGQGSSYEQYF.

The rearrangement joins TRBV28 to TRBJ1-2; D not resolved. This CDR3 is built from 13 residues. CDR1 is MDHEN, CDR2 SYDVKM, per germline. The V gene lost 3 bases and the J gene lost 2 bases, with 7 bases spanning the gap. CDR3 protein: CASSFGENYGYTF. In DNA form, the CDR3 reads TGTGCCAGCAGTTTTGGCGAAAACTATGGCTACACCTTC.

This chain joins TRBV24-1 and TRBJ2-7, with TRBD1 matching 11 bases. The germline V gene encodes CDR1 KGHDR and CDR2 SFDVKD. The CDR3 spans 13 residues. With V trimmed by 9 bases and J by 6 bases, 6 bases remained unmatched. The CDR3 sequence: CATRGQGASEQYF. DNA for the CDR3: TGTGCCACCCGAGGACAGGGGGCCTCCGAGCAGTACTTC.

The count of this clone is one. The CDR3 loop reads CASSPSSAGTGELGSYGYTF. CDR3 DNA: TGTGCCAGCAGTCCCTCATCTGCCGGGACAGGGGAGTTGGGGAGCTATGGCTACACCTTC. The V call is TRBV5-5, the J call TRBJ1-2; 10 positions agree with TRBD1. The CDR3 is 20 residues long. Unmatched junction bases numbered 23, after V lost 5 bases and J lost 4 bases. From germline, CDR1 is SGHKS and CDR2 YYEKEE (reference sequence).

The chain has TRBV28 and TRBJ1-5; TRBD1 is a possible D gene (6 bases). V was clipped by 6 bases and J by 1 base, with 13 bases between them. The CDR3 spans 15 residues. Germline lookup yields CDR1 MDHEN and CDR2 SYDVKM. The CDR3 DNA is TGTGCCAGCAGGTGGGGGGGGCCAAGCAATCAGCCCCAGCATTTT. The encoded protein is CASRWGGPSNQPQHF.

The chain has TRBV7-9 and TRBJ2-2; 9 positions match TRBD2. V shed 5 bases, J shed 7 bases, and the junction held 8 bases outside the gene matches. This CDR3 region has 15 residues. Germline V gene sequence: CDR1 SEHNR, CDR2 FQNEAQ (reference sequence). The CDR3 reads CASSPLGLAGGELFF. DNA of the CDR3: TGTGCCAGCAGCCCCCTGGGACTAGCCGGCGGGGAGCTGTTTTTT.

The rearrangement links TRBV2 to TRBJ1-2, with 7 bases lining up with TRBD1. Germline loops: CDR1 SNHLY, CDR2 FYNNEI. There are 14 residues in the CDR3. Unmatched junction bases numbered 5, after V lost 5 bases and J lost 2 bases. The CDR3 sequence: CASSSGTENYGYTF. The CDR3 DNA sequence: TGTGCCAGCAGTTCCGGGACAGAAAACTATGGCTACACCTTC.

The chain recombines TRBV11-2 with TRBJ1-2; D gene uncertain. Trimming stripped 0 bases from V and 3 bases from J, with 5 bases between. The CDR3 contains 13 residues. From germline, CDR1 is SGHAT and CDR2 FQNNGV. In DNA, the CDR3 is TGTGCCAGCAGCTTAGAGGGGTACTATGGCTACACCTTC. It encodes CASSLEGYYGYTF.

V usage is TRBV7-2 and J usage is TRBJ2-1; D may correspond to TRBD1 or TRBD2 (6 bases each). The CDR3 contains 12 residues. Germline V CDR1 and CDR2: SGHTA, FQGNSA. V gave up 6 bases and J gave up 12 bases, with 15 bases separating them. CDR3 sequence (DNA): TGTGCCAGCAGTCCCTCTACGGGGGCGCAGTTCTTC. It codes for CASSPSTGAQFF.

This clone is categorized as medium-sized. The CDR3 protein is CASSGRGLPIAPGGPTNYGYTF. The DNA for the CDR3 is TGCGCCAGCAGCGGCAGGGGGCTCCCGATAGCCCCGGGTGGTCCCACTAACTATGGCTACACCTTC. This chain uses TRBV10-1 with TRBJ1-2; 8 nucleotides agree with TRBD1. The V segment lost 6 bases and the J segment 0 bases; nucleotides outside the gene matches: 27. The germline gives CDR1 WNHNN, CDR2 SYGVQD (reference sequence). This CDR3 contains 22 residues.

This rearrangement joins TRBV7-2 to TRBJ2-7, with D uncertain. This CDR3 spans 15 amino acids. The V and J ends lost 1 base and 3 bases respectively, with 13 bases between them. CDR1 and CDR2 (germline): SGHTA, FQGNSA. The CDR3 nucleotides read TGTGCCAGCAGCTTAGAGTGGCGTTCCGACTACGAGCAGTACTTC. Translating it yields CASSLEWRSDYEQYF.

The V gene is TRBV3-1 (or the pseudogene TRBV3-2), the J gene TRBJ1-2; D possibly corresponds to TRBD1 (5 bases). Germline CDR1 and CDR2: LGHDT and YNNKEL (reference sequence). V was trimmed by 2 bases and J by 8 bases, leaving 12 bases between them. The CDR3 consists of 13 residues. The CDR3 DNA follows: TGTGCCAGCAGCCAAAGTACAGGCGGGGGCTACACCTTC. It codes for CASSQSTGGGYTF.

The genes are TRBV28 and TRBJ1-2; tentative D call: TRBD1 (5 bases). V was pared by 6 bases and J by 3 bases, with 23 bases between. The CDR3 loop spans 17 amino acids. Germline CDR1 reads MDHEN; CDR2 reads SYDVKM. The CDR3 reads CASREPGTLTRDYGYTF. The CDR3 DNA sequence: TGTGCCAGCAGGGAGCCCGGGACCCTTACTCGGGACTATGGCTACACCTTC.